This TCR beta chain originates from a study of T cells in localized non-small cell lung cancer. This clone came up a few times. No antigen is known for it. TCRdb keeps only in-frame clones here, not all; method: immunoSEQ multiplex PCR. The sample consists of about 1,700 clones, just over 35% of them appearing once. Study-wide results and caveats: Peak T cell clonality was found in uninvolved adjacent lung, exceeding tumor. Adjacent lung had a median around 60 of the 100 largest tumor clones. Since sequencing was restricted to only one region of the tumor, intratumor heterogeneity remains a possibility.

The V end lost 7 bases, the J end lost 0 bases, and 9 bases lay between the germline ends. This CDR3 spans 13 amino acids. Per the germline V gene, CDR1 is SGHDN and CDR2 is FVKESK. The rearrangement links TRBV14 to TRBJ2-5; no clear D gene. The source of this sequence is a woman aged 35-70 years with stage II lung adenocarcinoma. The source was lung tumor tissue, collected before any cancer treatment. The CDR3 region has the DNA TGTGCCAGCAATATAGGCTACCAAGAGACCCAGTACTTC. Protein: CASNIGYQETQYF.